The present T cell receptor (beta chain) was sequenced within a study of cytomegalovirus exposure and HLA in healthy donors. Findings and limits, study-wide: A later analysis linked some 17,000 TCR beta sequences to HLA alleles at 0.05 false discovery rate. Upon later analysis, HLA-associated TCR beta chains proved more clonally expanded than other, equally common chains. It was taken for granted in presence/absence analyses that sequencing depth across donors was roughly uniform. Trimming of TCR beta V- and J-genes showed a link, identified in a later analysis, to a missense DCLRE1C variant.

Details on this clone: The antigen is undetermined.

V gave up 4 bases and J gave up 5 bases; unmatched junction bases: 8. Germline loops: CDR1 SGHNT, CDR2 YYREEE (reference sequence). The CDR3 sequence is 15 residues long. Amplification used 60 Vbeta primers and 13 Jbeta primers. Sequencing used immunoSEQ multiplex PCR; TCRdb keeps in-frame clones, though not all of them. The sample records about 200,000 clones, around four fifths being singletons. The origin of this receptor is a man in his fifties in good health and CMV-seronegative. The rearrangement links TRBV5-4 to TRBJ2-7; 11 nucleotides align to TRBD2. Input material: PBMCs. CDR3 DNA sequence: TGTGCCAGCAGCCCGGGAACACTAGCGGGAGACGAGCAGTACTTC. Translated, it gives CASSPGTLAGDEQYF.